These 20 T cell receptor beta chains share one sample of origin, sequenced in a study of beta chain features in type 1 diabetes (dated by TCRdb to the late 2010s). Library preparation employed the immunoSEQ multiplex PCR assay. All of the isolated RNA was reverse transcribed with the High Capacity cDNA Reverse Transcription Kit, so expressed TCRB transcripts were sequenced. TCRdb took this table from immuneACCESS and kept in-frame rearrangements with V and J called. Such tables lack part of the clones; where checked against another copy, unresolved V genes explain under half of the gap, and the rest is unexplained. The sample includes more than 250,000 clones, with over 20% observed a single time. 0.028% of the sample belongs to the ten largest clones. Their specific antigens are unknown. Broad study findings and their caveats: A moderate but significant shortening of TCRB CDR3 length was observed in type 1 diabetes patients in all four CD4+ subsets.

The sample taken for sequencing was naive CD4+ T cells from blood. The sample's cell subset or site label, decoded: true naive CD4+ T cells. Every receptor here comes from a woman in her 40s with type 1 diabetes.

About this clone itself: One junction end disagrees with the germline gene, perhaps due to a read error. This sequence joins TRBV5-6 and TRBJ2-1; no reliable D call. This CDR3 contains 11 residues. Germline V gives CDR1 SGHDT, CDR2 YYEEEE. CDR3 sequence reads: CASSLHGEEFF. DNA of the CDR3: TGTGCCAGCAGCTTGCACGGTGAGGAGTTCTTC.

CDR3 sequence reads: CASNVLSPGGETQYF. As DNA, the CDR3 is TGCGCCAGCAACGTCCTCTCCCCAGGGGGGGAGACCCAGTACTTC. The chain recombines TRBV5-1 with TRBJ2-5; D perhaps matches TRBD1 (7 bases). The CDR3 is 15 amino acids. V shed 6 bases and J shed 5 bases, with 20 bases lying between them. Germline CDR1 and CDR2: SGHRS and YFSETQ.

This chain joins TRBV19 and TRBJ2-1, with 10 bases fitting TRBD1. The CDR3 spans 18 residues. Germline values: CDR1 LNHDA, CDR2 SQIVND (reference sequence). The ends lost 5 bases at V and 5 bases at J; junction bases unmatched: 15. The CDR3 nucleotides read TGTGCCAGTAGTGTACCAGGAGCCGGGACAGGGGCCGACAATGAGCAGTTCTTC. It yields the protein CASSVPGAGTGADNEQFF.

This clone has more than one count but fewer than ten. V gene TRBV7-9 combines with J gene TRBJ2-2; 7 bases agree with TRBD2. In germline, CDR1 is SEHNR, CDR2 FQNEAQ (reference sequence). The CDR3 is 14 residues long. V dropped 6 bases and J dropped 2; count of bases not matched to a gene: 3. The CDR3 bases are TGTGCCAGCAGACCGGGACTAAACACCGGGGAGCTGTTTTTT. It specifies CASRPGLNTGELFF.

This clone was detected a few times. The CDR3, as DNA: TGTGCCAGCAGCCCCGCCTATGGGGCCAACGTCCTGACTTTC. Translated, it gives CASSPAYGANVLTF. The chain combines TRBV5-4 with TRBJ2-6, with D unresolved. The germline V and J ends were trimmed by 4 bases and 3 bases, with 8 bases remaining between them. Germline CDR1 and CDR2: SGHNT and YYREEE (reference sequence). CDR3 length: 14 amino acids.

The chain recombines TRBV6-5 with TRBJ2-2, with 7 bases fitting TRBD2. The germline CDR1 and CDR2 sequences are MNHEY and SVGAGI. Trimming at V came to 3 bases and at J to 5 bases, leaving 3 bases not matched to a gene. The CDR3 length is 14 residues. CDR3: CASSYPGGTGELFF. DNA for the CDR3: TGTGCCAGCAGTTATCCCGGGGGGACCGGGGAGCTGTTTTTT.

The V call is TRBV5-4, the J call TRBJ2-3; 9 positions agree with TRBD2. The CDR3 runs 16 residues. V shed 1 base, J shed 0 bases, and the junction held 3 bases outside the gene matches. The V gene's germline CDR1 is SGHNT and CDR2 YYREEE (reference sequence). The CDR3 protein is CASSLWLAGSTDTQYF. Written as DNA, the CDR3 is TGTGCCAGCAGCTTGTGGCTAGCGGGGAGCACAGATACGCAGTATTTT.

The rearrangement uses TRBV19 and TRBJ1-1; D call uncertain. Germline V gives CDR1 LNHDA, CDR2 SQIVND (reference sequence). CDR3 length equals 14 residues. Between the trimmed V and J ends, which lost 4 bases and 4 bases, there was a span of 13 bases. CDR3 coding DNA: TGTGCCAGTAGTAGGGCTGGCGTGGTCACTGAAGCTTTCTTT. Protein: CASSRAGVVTEAFF.

This clone was seen a handful of times. V usage is TRBV15 and J usage is TRBJ1-4; 7 bases are a match to TRBD1. The CDR3 loop spans 14 amino acids. The junction had 9 bases not matched to a gene; V was cut back by 6 bases and J by 8 bases. Germline CDR1 LNHNV, CDR2 YYDKDF (reference sequence). The CDR3 DNA reads TGTGCCACCAGGACGACAGGGTCGGGGGAAAAACTGTTTTTT. Protein product: CATRTTGSGEKLFF.

This chain joins TRBV15 and TRBJ1-1, with a tentative D call TRBD1 (5 bases). Germline-derived CDR1 and CDR2 are LNHNV and YYDKDF (reference sequence). This CDR3 region has 13 residues. Trimming stripped 3 bases from V and 4 bases from J, with 9 bases between. Here the CDR3 reads CATSSRVSTEAFF. CDR3 bases: TGTGCCACCAGCAGCAGGGTAAGCACTGAAGCTTTCTTT.

Comment on this clone: The same CDR3 arises from other DNA sequences in this sample as well. Here the CDR3 DNA reads TGTGCCAGCAGCTTAATGGGGGGTGACACTGAAGCTTTCTTT. Amino acids: CASSLMGGDTEAFF. The chain has TRBV7-9 and TRBJ1-1, with a weak D call TRBD1 (5 bases). The CDR3 has 14 amino acids. The V end lost 2 bases, the J end lost 3 bases, and 10 bases lay between the germline ends. CDR1 and CDR2 (germline): SEHNR, FQNEAQ (reference sequence).

This clone was recorded a few times. The genes are TRBV2 and TRBJ2-2, with 8 bases identical to TRBD1. CDR1 is SNHLY, CDR2 FYNNEI, per germline. This CDR3 comprises 15 residues. Germline trimming cut 2 bases from V and 4 bases from J; bases unmatched to any gene: 3. The CDR3 DNA sequence: TGTGCCAGCAGTGAACAGGGGGCGGCCACCGGGGAGCTGTTTTTT. Translating it yields CASSEQGAATGELFF. The full variable domain, completed using reference TRBV2 and TRBJ2-2, is EPEVTQTPSHQVTQMGQEVILRCVPISNHLYFYWYRQILGQKVEFLVSFYNNEISEKSEIFDDQFSVERPDGSNFTLKIRSTKLEDSAMYFCASSEQGAATGELFFGEGSRLTVL.

This clone appeared a few times. The DNA for the CDR3 is TGTGCCAGCAGCCCCGGCGGGGGAACGCAGTATTTT. As protein: CASSPGGGTQYF. The J gene is TRBJ2-3, the V gene TRBV7-3, with 7 nucleotides matching TRBD2. The V and J ends lost 5 bases and 9 bases, in that order; junction bases with no gene match: 5. The CDR3 covers 12 residues. Germline V gene lookup returns CDR1 SGHTA and CDR2 FQGTGA.

The chain carries TRBV29-1 and TRBJ1-1; D is ambiguous. Germline CDR1 reads SQVTM; CDR2 reads ANQGSEA. The CDR3 is 12 residues long. V was cut by 5 bases and J by 5 bases, with 12 bases left in between. CDR3 DNA: TGCAGCGTTTCGGCCGGGTGGACTGAAGCTTTCTTT. This encodes CSVSAGWTEAFF.

The chain combines TRBV9 with TRBJ1-1; D is unresolved. The V gene lost 3 bases and the J gene lost 3 bases, with 12 bases spanning the gap. Germline V gives CDR1 SGDLS, CDR2 YYNGEE. The CDR3 spans 14 residues. CDR3 DNA: TGTGCCAGCAGCGCGAGCCCGAAACACACTGAAGCTTTCTTT. Its protein product is CASSASPKHTEAFF.

The gene calls are TRBV9 and TRBJ2-7; D perhaps matches TRBD1 (6 bases). The V gene's germline CDR1 is SGDLS and CDR2 YYNGEE. V lost 3 bases and J 7 bases, leaving 17 bases between the germline ends. This CDR3 contains 14 residues. CDR3 sequence: CASSAVDSLGEQYF. DNA for the CDR3: TGTGCCAGCAGCGCGGTGGACAGCCTAGGAGAGCAGTACTTC.

This clone was recorded a few times. The gene calls are TRBV7-9 and TRBJ2-5; weak D call: TRBD1 (6 bases). The J call may be wrong; the DNA end is better matched by TRBJ2-7. The CDR3 is made up of 12 amino acids. Germline assignment: CDR1 SEHNR and CDR2 FQNEAQ (reference sequence). The CDR3 is CASSVGQSEQYF. As DNA, the CDR3 is TGTGCCAGCAGCGTAGGACAGAGCGAGCAGTACTTC.

The rearrangement uses TRBV30 and TRBJ1-5, with 11 bases that match TRBD1. Germline V gene sequence: CDR1 GTSNPN, CDR2 SVGIG (reference sequence). Trimming removed 3 bases from V and 5 bases from J; junction bases left unmatched: 0. There are 13 residues in the CDR3. The CDR3, as DNA: TGTGCCTGGAGGGGACAGGGGGATCAGCCCCAGCATTTT. This encodes CAWRGQGDQPQHF.

This clone showed up just a few times. The DNA of the CDR3 is TGCGCCAGCAGCCAAGATCCGGTGGGACAGGGGGATGACTATGGCTACACCTTC. Its translation is CASSQDPVGQGDDYGYTF. J is TRBJ1-2 and V is TRBV4-3; TRBD1 agrees at 11 bases. The CDR3 spans 18 residues. The V gene's germline CDR1 is LGHNA and CDR2 YSLEER. With V trimmed by 0 bases and J by 3 bases, 9 bases remained unmatched.

A few counts support this clone. The rearrangement joins TRBV30 to TRBJ2-7; the D gene is possibly TRBD2 (6 bases). The germline gives CDR1 GTSNPN, CDR2 SVGIG (reference sequence). The ends were cut back, 1 base at V and 1 base at J, with 11 bases in the middle. The CDR3 consists of 14 residues. CDR3 nucleotide sequence: TGTGCCTGGAGTGCTCGAGGGAGGTCCTACGAGCAGTACTTC. It yields the protein CAWSARGRSYEQYF.